This TCR beta chain was sequenced for a study of graft-versus-host responses after intestinal transplantation. The overall study: Multivisceral, liver-intestinal, or isolated intestinal grafts were transplanted into recipients.

Method: immunoSEQ multiplex PCR; TCRdb's copy keeps in-frame clones and lacks some. The table shows 85,000 to 130,000 clones, with more than 85% occurring only once. The CDR3 runs to 14 residues. The ends were cut back, 5 bases at V and 2 bases at J, with 11 bases in the middle. Germline CDR1 is SEHNR and CDR2 is FQNEAQ (reference sequence). Comments on this clone: The antigen is not known.

Study-wide results and caveats: GvH clones turned up in recipient marrow; some had shown up first in ileum or blood. Early post-transplant falls in HvG clones accompanied the peak levels of circulating GvH clones.

The sequencing used unstimulated CD4+ T cells sorted from spleen or lymph node cells, collected before intestinal transplant. This chain connects TRBV7-9 to TRBJ2-3, with D uncertain. The receptor comes from a human donor who received an intestinal transplant. The CDR3 DNA follows: TGTGCCAGCAGCCGTTCTGGAGTCACAGATACGCAGTATTTT. This sequence encodes CASSRSGVTDTQYF. The whole variable domain, filled in from reference TRBV7-9 and TRBJ2-3, reads DTGVSQNPRHKITKRGQNVTFRCDPISEHNRLYWYRQTLGQGPEFLTYFQNEAQLEKSRLLSDRFSAERPKGSFSTLEIQRTEQGDSAMYLCASSRSGVTDTQYFGPGTRLTVL.